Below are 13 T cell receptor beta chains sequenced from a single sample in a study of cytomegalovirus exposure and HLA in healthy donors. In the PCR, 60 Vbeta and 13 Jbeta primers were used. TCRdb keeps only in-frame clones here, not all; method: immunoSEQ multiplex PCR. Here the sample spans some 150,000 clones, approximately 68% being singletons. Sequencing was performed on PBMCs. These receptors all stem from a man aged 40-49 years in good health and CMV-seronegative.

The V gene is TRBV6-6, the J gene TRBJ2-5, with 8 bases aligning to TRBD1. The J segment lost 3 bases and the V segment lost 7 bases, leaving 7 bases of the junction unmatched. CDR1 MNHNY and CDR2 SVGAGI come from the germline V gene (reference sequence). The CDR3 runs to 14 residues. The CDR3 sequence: CASIKSGQEETQYF. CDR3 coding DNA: TGTGCCAGCATCAAATCGGGACAGGAAGAGACCCAGTACTTC.

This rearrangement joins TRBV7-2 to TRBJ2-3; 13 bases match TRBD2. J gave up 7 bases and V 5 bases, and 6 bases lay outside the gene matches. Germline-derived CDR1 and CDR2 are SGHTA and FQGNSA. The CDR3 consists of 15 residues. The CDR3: CASSPGTSGKYTQYF. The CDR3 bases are TGTGCCAGCAGCCCTGGGACTAGCGGGAAATATACGCAGTATTTT.

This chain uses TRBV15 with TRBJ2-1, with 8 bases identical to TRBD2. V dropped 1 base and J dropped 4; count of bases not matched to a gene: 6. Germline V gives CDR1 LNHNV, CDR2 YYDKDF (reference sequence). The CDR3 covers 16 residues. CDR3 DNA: TGTGCCACCAGCAGAGGGAGGCTAGCGGGTTACAATGAGCAGTTCTTC. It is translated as CATSRGRLAGYNEQFF.

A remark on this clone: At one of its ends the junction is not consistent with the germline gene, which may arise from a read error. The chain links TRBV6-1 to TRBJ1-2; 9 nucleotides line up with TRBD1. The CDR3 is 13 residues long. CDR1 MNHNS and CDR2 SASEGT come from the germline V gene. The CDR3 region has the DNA TGTGCCAGCAGTGGGGGACAGGGCTATGGCTACCCCTTC. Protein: CASSGGQGYGYPF.

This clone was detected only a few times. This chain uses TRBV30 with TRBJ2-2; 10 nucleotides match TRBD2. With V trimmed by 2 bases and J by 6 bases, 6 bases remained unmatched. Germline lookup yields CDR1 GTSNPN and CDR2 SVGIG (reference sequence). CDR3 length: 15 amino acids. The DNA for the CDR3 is TGTGCCTGGAGTATAGCGGGAGGAGAGGCCGGGGAGCTGTTTTTT. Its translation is CAWSIAGGEAGELFF. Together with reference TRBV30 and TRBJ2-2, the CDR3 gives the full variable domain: SQTIHQWPATLVQPVGSPLSLECTVEGTSNPNLYWYRQAAGRGLQLLFYSVGIGQISSEVPQNLSASRPQDRQFILSSKKLLLSDSGFYLCAWSIAGGEAGELFFGEGSRLTVL.

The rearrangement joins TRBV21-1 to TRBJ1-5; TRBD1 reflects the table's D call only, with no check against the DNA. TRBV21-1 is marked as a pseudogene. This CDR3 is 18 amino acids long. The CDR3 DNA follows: TGTGCCAGCAGCAAAGCTCGGGACAGCACCCTAAGCAATCAGCCCCAGCATTTT. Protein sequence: CASSKARDSTLSNQPQHF.

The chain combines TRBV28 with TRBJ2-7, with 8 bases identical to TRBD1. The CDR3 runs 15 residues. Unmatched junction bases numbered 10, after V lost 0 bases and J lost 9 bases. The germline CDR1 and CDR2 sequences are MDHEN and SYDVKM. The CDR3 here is CASSLWGQDPVRQYF. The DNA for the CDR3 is TGTGCCAGCAGTTTATGGGGACAGGACCCGGTACGGCAGTACTTC.

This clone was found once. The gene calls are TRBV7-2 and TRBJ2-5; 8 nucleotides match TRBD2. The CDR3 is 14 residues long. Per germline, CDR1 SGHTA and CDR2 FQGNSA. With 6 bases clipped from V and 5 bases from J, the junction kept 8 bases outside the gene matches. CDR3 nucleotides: TGTGCCAGCAGTTCCCAAGCGGGGGAGGAGACCCAGTACTTC. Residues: CASSSQAGEETQYF.

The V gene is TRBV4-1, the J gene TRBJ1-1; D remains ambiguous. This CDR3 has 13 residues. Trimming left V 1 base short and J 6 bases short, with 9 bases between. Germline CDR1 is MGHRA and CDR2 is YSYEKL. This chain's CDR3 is CASSQVLNPEAFF. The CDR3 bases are TGCGCCAGCAGCCAAGTTCTAAACCCTGAAGCTTTCTTT.

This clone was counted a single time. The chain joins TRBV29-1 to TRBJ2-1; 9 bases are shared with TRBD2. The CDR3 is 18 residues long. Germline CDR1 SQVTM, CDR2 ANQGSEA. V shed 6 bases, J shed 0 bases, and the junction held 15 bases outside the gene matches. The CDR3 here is CSVVTNSGSPLSYNEQFF. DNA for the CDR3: TGCAGCGTGGTAACTAATAGCGGGAGCCCCCTCTCCTACAATGAGCAGTTCTTC.

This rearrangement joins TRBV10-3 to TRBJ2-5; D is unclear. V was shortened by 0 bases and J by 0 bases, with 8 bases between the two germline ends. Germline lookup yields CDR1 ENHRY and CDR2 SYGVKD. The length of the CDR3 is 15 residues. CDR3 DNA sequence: TGTGCCATCAGTGAGTCGAACTTGGACCAAGAGACCCAGTACTTC. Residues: CAISESNLDQETQYF.

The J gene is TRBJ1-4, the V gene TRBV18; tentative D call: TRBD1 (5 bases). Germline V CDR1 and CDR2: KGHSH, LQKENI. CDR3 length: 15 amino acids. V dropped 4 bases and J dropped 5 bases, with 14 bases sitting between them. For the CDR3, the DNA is TGTGCCAGCTCACAATCCCGGGGGACGAATGAAAAACTGTTTTTT. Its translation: CASSQSRGTNEKLFF.

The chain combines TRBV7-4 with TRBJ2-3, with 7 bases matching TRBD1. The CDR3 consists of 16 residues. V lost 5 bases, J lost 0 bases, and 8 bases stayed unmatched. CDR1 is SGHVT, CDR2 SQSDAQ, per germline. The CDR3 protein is CASSHTGDSSTDTQYF. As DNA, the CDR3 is TGTGCCAGCAGCCATACAGGGGATTCTAGCACAGATACGCAGTATTTT.